This TCR beta chain was recovered during a study of PD-1 blockade in mismatch repair-deficient tumors. Study-level points and caveats: Tumor-resident clones, often absent from pretreatment blood, expanded after pembrolizumab and then contracted.

The TCR-sequenced patients were a few responders to pembrolizumab. This clone showed up just once. The antigen remains unidentified. TCRdb keeps only in-frame clones here, not all; method: immunoSEQ multiplex PCR. The repertoire includes around 40,000 clones, roughly three quarters of them detected once, and approximately 24% sits in the top ten. CDR3 length: 16 amino acids. The germline V and J ends were trimmed by 5 bases and 3 bases, with 16 bases remaining between them. Per the germline V gene, CDR1 is MNHEY and CDR2 is SMNVEV (reference sequence). V and J are TRBV27 and TRBJ2-2, with D unclear. The sample consisted of peripheral blood, taken 4 weeks after starting pembrolizumab. The sequence derives from an adult with mismatch repair-deficient cancer. In nucleotides, the CDR3 is TGTGCCAGCAGTCCGCTAGTGTGGGGTGACACCGGGGAGCTGTTTTTT. It is translated as CASSPLVWGDTGELFF.